This T cell receptor beta chain was observed in a study of CD8 T cells in Susac syndrome. Overall study context: Clinically active disease was present in 5 or 6 of the sequenced Susac syndrome patients. Eight of these patients were in remission.

This clonotype was seen just once. Per germline, CDR1 MNHNS and CDR2 SASEGT. With 7 bases removed from V and 3 bases from J, the gap between germline ends came to 15 bases. CDR3 length equals 14 residues. Random hexamers were used to reverse transcribe an amount of about 0.5 to 1 ug RNA. With immunoSEQ multiplex PCR, TCR beta CDR3 was amplified across 54 Vbeta and 13 Jbeta. TCRdb re-analysed the immunoSEQ multiplex PCR reads in MiXCR, keeping a single row per CDR3 protein. The sample has some 140,000 distinct CDR3 sequences, roughly 94% seen once. CD8+ and CD4+ T cells circulating in blood were sequenced for TCR beta. Negative isolation was used for CD8+ and CD4+ T cells and FACS enrichment for TEMRA cells.

The chain couples TRBV6-1 to TRBJ1-1; D gene uncertain. The TCR sequence derives from a human donor with Susac syndrome. Material for sequencing was CD8+ T cells from PBMCs. The chain's CDR3 is CASKWGLEDTEAFF. As DNA, the CDR3 is TGTGCCAGCAAGTGGGGATTGGAGGACACTGAAGCTTTCTTT.